This T cell receptor (beta chain) was found in a study of blood T cell repertoires in COVID-19. Libraries were prepared by immunoSEQ multiplex PCR; TCRdb keeps only in-frame clonotypes and omits some of them. In the table there are some 200,000 clones, more than 75% of which are singletons. This TCR came from a man aged 65-85 years with acute or convalescent COVID-19. What was sequenced was peripheral blood.

The CDR3 here is CASSSGLLAYNEQFF. DNA of the CDR3: TGTGCCAGCAGCTCGGGACTCCTTGCCTACAATGAGCAGTTCTTC. This chain links TRBV7-6 with TRBJ2-1, with D possibly being TRBD2 (6 bases). V lost 4 bases to trimming and J lost 2 bases, with 12 bases between them. The CDR3 totals 15 residues. Germline V gene data show CDR1 as SGHVS and CDR2 as FNYEAQ. Together with reference TRBV7-6 and TRBJ2-1, the CDR3 gives the full variable domain: GAGVSQSPRYKVTKRGQDVALRCDPISGHVSLYWYRQALGQGPEFLTYFNYEAQQDKSGLPNDRFSAERPEGSISTLTIQRTEQRDSAMYRCASSSGLLAYNEQFFGPGTRLTVL.